This entry concerns a single TCR beta chain. Its target is not known. This entry belongs to a study of T-cell memory formation after mild COVID-19. The wider study: TCR clusters mostly belonged to single donors.

TCRdb independently ran MiXCR on the 5' RACE reads; one entry per CDR3 protein. The table shows approximately 180,000 distinct CDR3 sequences, with roughly 17% occurring only once. V gave up 5 bases and J gave up 7 bases; unmatched junction bases: 13. The CDR3 totals 17 residues. The V gene's germline CDR1 is LGHNA and CDR2 YSLEER. Study observations and caveats: Second-wave clones that peaked on day 37 lacked confirmed SARS-CoV-2 specificity. Contracting clones, day 15 to 85, had balanced CD4/CD8, and later expanders favored CD4+. CD8+ contracting clones occupied EMRA, while CD4+ ones occupied mainly CM and EM.

The sequenced sample was PBMCs or a T cell subset sorted from them (not recorded which). V usage is TRBV4-3 and J usage is TRBJ2-1; TRBD2 matches at 11 bases. The clonotype originates from an adult woman who had mild COVID-19 (a few samples of this study predate the infection). Cell type and time point are not known. CDR3 in DNA: TGCGCCAGCAGCAAGCGTCCACTAGCGGGAGTTGGTAATGAGCAGTTCTTC. It translates to CASSKRPLAGVGNEQFF.